One and the same sample provided the 8 T cell receptor beta chains below, sequenced in a study of T cell repertoires in cytomegalovirus infection. TCRdb independently ran MiXCR on the reads; one entry per CDR3 protein. Here the sample spans 120,000 to 150,000 distinct CDR3 sequences, roughly 6.5% being singletons. Sequences were obtained from PBMCs. The receptors come from a human donor in good health (CMV status not recorded). Some clones in this sample may be carry-over from other donors' samples.

This clonotype was observed at least ten times. V is TRBV7-2 and J is TRBJ2-5, with 7 bases identical to TRBD2. Germline V CDR1 and CDR2: SGHTA, FQGNSA. There are 16 residues in the CDR3. Germline trimming cut 1 base from V and 2 bases from J; bases unmatched to any gene: 7. The CDR3 loop is CASSLGRFGGQETQYF. The CDR3 DNA reads TGTGCCAGCAGCTTAGGGCGGTTCGGGGGGCAAGAGACCCAGTACTTC.

This clonotype was found many times. The chain combines TRBV9 with TRBJ2-1; 10 bases are a match to TRBD2. CDR3 length: 14 residues. Germline V gene data show CDR1 as SGDLS and CDR2 as YYNGEE. V was clipped by 4 bases and J by 4 bases; unmatched bases: 2. This CDR3 is CASSRTSGYNEQFF. The CDR3, as DNA: TGTGCCAGCAGCAGGACTAGCGGTTACAATGAGCAGTTCTTC.

The CDR3 sequence is CASRPDIQGSGANVLTF. The DNA for the CDR3 is TGTGCCAGCAGACCGGACATACAGGGCTCCGGGGCCAACGTCCTGACTTTC. The genes are TRBV2 and TRBJ2-6; D might be TRBD1 (6 bases). The germline V gene has CDR1 SNHLY and CDR2 FYNNEI. Between the trimmed V and J ends, which lost 6 bases and 4 bases, there was a span of 19 bases. This CDR3 contains 17 residues.

This clonotype was recorded many times. This chain's CDR3 is CASSLSRGPGTEAFF. The CDR3 nucleotides read TGTGCCAGCAGCTTAAGCAGGGGGCCTGGCACTGAAGCTTTCTTT. J is TRBJ1-1 and V is TRBV7-3; TRBD1 matches at 8 bases. The CDR3 has 15 residues. The ends lost 1 base at V and 4 bases at J; junction bases unmatched: 5. Germline V gene data show CDR1 as SGHTA and CDR2 as FQGTGA.

This rearrangement joins TRBV2 to TRBJ2-5, with TRBD1 matching 7 bases. Germline CDR1 and CDR2: SNHLY and FYNNEI. The V segment lost 4 bases and the J segment 5 bases; nucleotides outside the gene matches: 16. The CDR3 runs 17 residues. CDR3: CASSVPTKGASDETQYF. The CDR3 nucleotides are TGTGCCAGCAGTGTCCCTACGAAGGGGGCCTCCGATGAGACCCAGTACTTC.

This clonotype appeared once. A read error may explain this, as a much larger clone is one base away. V and J are TRBV7-3 and TRBJ2-3; 13 positions match TRBD2. Germline lookup yields CDR1 SGHTA and CDR2 FQGTGA. The CDR3 length is 15 residues. As DNA, the CDR3 is TGTGCCAGCAGCTCGGGACTAGCGGGGACAGATACGCGGTATTTT. It codes for CASSSGLAGTDTRYF. The entire variable domain, with the rest obtained from reference TRBV7-3 and TRBJ2-3, is as follows: GAGVSQTPSNKVTEKGKYVELRCDPISGHTALYWYRQSLGQGPEFLIYFQGTGAADDSGLPNDRFFAVRPEGSVSTLKIQRTERGDSAVYLCASSSGLAGTDTRYFGPGTRLTVL.

This clonotype was seen a few times. V is TRBV14 and J is TRBJ1-2, with D possibly matching TRBD1 (6 bases). Deletions cut 8 bases from V and 4 bases from J, with 11 bases between. Germline CDR1 and CDR2: SGHDN and FVKESK. The CDR3 has 12 amino acids. The CDR3 spells CASGQSLYGYTF. In nucleotides, the CDR3 is TGTGCCAGCGGACAGTCTCTCTATGGCTACACCTTC.

The chain has TRBV20-1 and TRBJ1-2, with D maybe TRBD1 (6 bases). The CDR3 length is 15 residues. The germline gives CDR1 DFQATT, CDR2 SNEGSKA (reference sequence). Trimming took 0 bases from V and 4 from J, leaving 15 bases between them. The CDR3 bases are TGCAGTGCTAGAGATGGGGGCAGGGCCCGCTATGGCTACACCTTC. It specifies CSARDGGRARYGYTF.